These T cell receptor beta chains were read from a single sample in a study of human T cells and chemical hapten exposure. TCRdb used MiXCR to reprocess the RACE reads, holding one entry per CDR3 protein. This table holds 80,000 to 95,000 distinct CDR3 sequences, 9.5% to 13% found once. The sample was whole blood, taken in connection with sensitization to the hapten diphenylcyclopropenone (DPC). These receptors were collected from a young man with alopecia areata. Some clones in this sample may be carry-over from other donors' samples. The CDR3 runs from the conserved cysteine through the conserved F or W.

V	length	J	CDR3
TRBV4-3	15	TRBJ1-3	CASSQSSRGGNTIYF
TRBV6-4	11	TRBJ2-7	CASSDSYEQYF
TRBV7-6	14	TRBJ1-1	CASSLTGGNTEAFF
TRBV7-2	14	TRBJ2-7	CASSSPTGFYEQYF
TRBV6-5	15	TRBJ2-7	CASSYSYRGRSEQYF
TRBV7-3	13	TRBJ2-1	CASSQSGGYEQFF
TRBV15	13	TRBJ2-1	CATSREIASEQFF
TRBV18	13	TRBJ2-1	CASSGTGLYEQFF
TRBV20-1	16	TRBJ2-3	CSARGLAGGYTDTQYF
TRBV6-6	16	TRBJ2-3	CASSSLGRRRWDTQYF